This TCR beta chain was sequenced for a study of T cells in Graves' hyperthyroidism and ophthalmopathy. The investigators amplified TCR beta CDR3 regions from RNA transcripts. With the HTBI primer set, the TCR CDR3 went through a first round of RT-PCR. MiXCR, applied by TCRdb to the multiplex PCR reads, yields one record per CDR3 protein. This sample has roughly 580,000 distinct CDR3 sequences; around 42% occur once, and the top ten carry about 7.8%. The J segment lost 0 bases and the V segment lost 6 bases, leaving 9 bases of the junction unmatched. Germline values: CDR1 WSHSY, CDR2 SAAADI. The CDR3 is made up of 17 amino acids.

This rearrangement joins TRBV10-2 to TRBJ2-5, with 11 bases matching TRBD2. The receptor was isolated from a woman aged 18-30 years with Graves' hyperthyroidism. Specimen: peripheral blood or thyroid tissue (not recorded which). The CDR3 loop is CASRGLAGGPYQETQYF. The CDR3 DNA reads TGCGCCAGCAGGGGGCTAGCGGGAGGCCCTTACCAAGAGACCCAGTACTTC.